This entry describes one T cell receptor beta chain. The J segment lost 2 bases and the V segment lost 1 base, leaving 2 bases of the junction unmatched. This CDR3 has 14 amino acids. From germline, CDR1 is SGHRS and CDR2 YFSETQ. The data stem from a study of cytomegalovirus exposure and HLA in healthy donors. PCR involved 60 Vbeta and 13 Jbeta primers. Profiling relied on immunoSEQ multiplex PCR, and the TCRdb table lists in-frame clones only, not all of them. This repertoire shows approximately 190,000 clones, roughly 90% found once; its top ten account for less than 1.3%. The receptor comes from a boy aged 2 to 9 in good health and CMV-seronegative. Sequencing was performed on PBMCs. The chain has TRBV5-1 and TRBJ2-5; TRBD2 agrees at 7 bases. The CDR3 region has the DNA TGCGCCAGCAGCTTGAGCGGGGCGCAAGAGACCCAGTACTTC. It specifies CASSLSGAQETQYF.